This TCR beta chain was captured in a study of cytomegalovirus exposure and HLA in healthy donors. All donors participated as healthy donors of bone marrow. The PCR made use of 60 Vbeta and 13 Jbeta primers. The data were produced by immunoSEQ multiplex PCR, yet TCRdb's version contains in-frame clones alone and is incomplete. The table shows some 140,000 clones, with around 75% occurring only once. The V segment lost 5 bases and the J segment 1 base; nucleotides outside the gene matches: 13. Germline V gene lookup returns CDR1 MNHEY and CDR2 SMNVEV (reference sequence). The CDR3 is made up of 17 amino acids.

The TCR was taken from a man aged 25-40 years in good health and CMV-seropositive. The rearrangement uses TRBV27 and TRBJ1-2, with 7 bases that match TRBD1. The sample was PBMCs. CDR3 sequence: CASSPLGQRYNNYGYTF. The DNA for the CDR3 is TGTGCCAGCAGTCCACTGGGACAGCGATATAATAACTATGGCTACACCTTC.